The rows below give T cell receptor beta chains drawn from one sample of a study of blood T cell repertoires in COVID-19. Method: immunoSEQ multiplex PCR; TCRdb's copy keeps in-frame clones and lacks some. The data show tens of thousands of clones, 81% seen once. Material: peripheral blood. These receptors originate from a woman older than 75 with active or convalescent COVID-19. Both conserved end residues are part of each CDR3. Fields, in order: V gene, clone size, J gene, D gene, CDR3 DNA, CDR3 protein. The D gene is left open where the match is weak. Rows may omit the clone size; those that give it use once, few, many or a size class.

TRBV5-1	few	TRBJ2-7	.	TGCGCCAGCAGCTTACCAGGGCCTGGCGACGAGCAGTACTTC	CASSLPGPGDEQYF
TRBV7-2	.	TRBJ2-3	TRBD2	TGTGCCAGCAGCTTAACTTTTATGACTAGCGGGGGGGGCACAGATACGCAGTATTTT	CASSLTFMTSGGGTDTQYF
TRBV4-1	.	TRBJ2-1	.	TGCGCCAGCAGCCTACTCGGACTAACCTACAATGAGCAGTTCTTC	CASSLLGLTYNEQFF
TRBV6-1	.	TRBJ1-1	TRBD1	TGTGCCAGCAGTGACAGGGGGCGGAATGAAGCTTTCTTT	CASSDRGRNEAFF
TRBV28	.	TRBJ1-5	.	TGTGCCAGCAGTCCAGATAGCAATCAGCCCCAGCATTTT	CASSPDSNQPQHF
TRBV3-1/TRBV3-2	.	TRBJ2-1	TRBD2	TGTGCCAGCAGCCAAGAGAGACTAGCGGGGGGCAAGTCCTACAATGAGCAGTTCTTC	CASSQERLAGGKSYNEQFF
TRBV6-1	.	TRBJ2-5	.	TGTGCCAGCAGTGATCATGCGAGTCGGACCCAGTACTTC	CASSDHASRTQYF
TRBV6-6	once	TRBJ2-7	TRBD1	TGTGCCAGCAGTTACTCTACGGGGACAGGGACCTACGAGCAGTACTTC	CASSYSTGTGTYEQYF
TRBV7-9	.	TRBJ2-7	TRBD1	TGTGCCAGCAGCTCGACGACAGGGAACGAGCAGTACTTC	CASSSTTGNEQYF
TRBV5-1	.	TRBJ2-2	.	TGCGCCAGCAGCTTGGTTGGGGGGTCGGTCACCGGGGAGCTGTTTTTT	CASSLVGGSVTGELFF
TRBV7-8	.	TRBJ2-4	.	TGTGCCAGCAGCTTAGCCGGACTAGCCAAAAACATTCAGTACTTC	CASSLAGLAKNIQYF
TRBV7-2	.	TRBJ2-5	.	TGTGCCAGCAGGTCACTTTGGGGGCCAGAGACCCAGTACTTC	CASRSLWGPETQYF
TRBV7-2	.	TRBJ1-5	TRBD1	TGTGCCAGCAGCTACGGGACAGGGGAGAGACAGCCCCAGCATTTT	CASSYGTGERQPQHF
TRBV11-2	.	TRBJ2-2	.	TGTGCCAGCAGCTTACAGTCTTCCACCGGGGAGCTGTTTTTT	CASSLQSSTGELFF
TRBV6-2/TRBV6-3	few	TRBJ2-5	TRBD2	TGTGCCAGCAGTTATGGACTAGCGGGCCAAGAGACCCAGTACTTC	CASSYGLAGQETQYF
TRBV19	.	TRBJ2-3	TRBD2	TGTGCCAGTAAGGCTAGCGGGGGCCCAGCAGATACGCAGTATTTT	CASKASGGPADTQYF
TRBV4-3	.	TRBJ1-4	TRBD1	TGCGCCAGCAGCCAGGGACAGGGGATTGGTAATGAAAAACTGTTTTTT	CASSQGQGIGNEKLFF
TRBV6-1	few	TRBJ2-7	TRBD2	TGTGCCAGCAGTGAATTCGGGGGGGCCGACGAGCAGTACTTC	CASSEFGGADEQYF
TRBV6-5	.	TRBJ1-5	.	TGTGCCAGCACCAAACGGGGATCCACGGATCAGCCCCAGCATTTT	CASTKRGSTDQPQHF
TRBV15	.	TRBJ2-2	TRBD1	TGTGCCACCGGGGGACAGGGGACGAACACCGGGGAGCTGTTTTTT	CATGGQGTNTGELFF
TRBV3-1/TRBV3-2	.	TRBJ1-5	TRBD1	TGTGCCAGCAGCCTTTCCGGGACAGGGCAGGGTCAGCCCCAGCATTTT	CASSLSGTGQGQPQHF
TRBV5-4	.	TRBJ2-7	TRBD2	TGTGCCAGCAGCTTGGACGCCGGGGGGATAGATGAGCAGTACTTC	CASSLDAGGIDEQYF
TRBV3-1/TRBV3-2	few	TRBJ1-2	TRBD1	TGTGCCAGCAGCCCAGGGGGGACTCTGGTTGACTATGGCTACACCTTC	CASSPGGTLVDYGYTF
TRBV4-2	.	TRBJ2-1	TRBD2	TGTGCCAGCAGCCAAGGACTAGCAAGGAGCTCCTACAATGAGCAGTTCTTC	CASSQGLARSSYNEQFF
TRBV5-1	few	TRBJ1-1	.	TGCGCCAGCAGCTTGGCAGGGATGAACACTGAAGCTTTCTTT	CASSLAGMNTEAFF
TRBV3-1/TRBV3-2	.	TRBJ2-5	TRBD2	TGTGCCAGCAGCCTAGTTCCCGGACTAGCGCGAGCGACCCAGTACTTC	CASSLVPGLARATQYF
TRBV28	.	TRBJ2-1	TRBD1	TGTGCCAGCAGCCCTACAGGGGGCTACAATGAGCAGTTCTTC	CASSPTGGYNEQFF
TRBV4-1	.	TRBJ1-1	.	TGCGCCAGCAGCCAGACGGACAGAAACACTGAAGCTTTCTTT	CASSQTDRNTEAFF
TRBV10-2	medium-sized	TRBJ1-1	.	TGCGCCAGCAGTCCCCCGGACAAAAAGAACACTGAAGCTTTCTTT	CASSPPDKKNTEAFF
TRBV5-6	few	TRBJ1-4	.	TGTGCCAGCAGGCGTATTAATGAAAAACTGTTTTTT	CASRRINEKLFF
TRBV11-2	.	TRBJ2-2	.	TGTGCCAGCAGCGTCGCAGGGGGGTCCCACACCGGGGAGCTGTTTTTT	CASSVAGGSHTGELFF
TRBV6-2/TRBV6-3	.	TRBJ2-7	.	TGTGCCAGCAGTCTTGACAGGTACGAGCAGTACTTC	CASSLDRYEQYF
TRBV7-9	.	TRBJ2-3	.	TGTGCCAGCAGCCCAAGTAGCGGCACAGATACGCAGTATTTT	CASSPSSGTDTQYF
TRBV24-1	.	TRBJ2-3	TRBD2	TGTGCCACCAGTGGGGTAGCGGGGGGAAGCACAGATACGCAGTATTTT	CATSGVAGGSTDTQYF
TRBV10-3	once	TRBJ1-2	TRBD1	TGTGCCATCAGTGAGAGGGGACAGGAAAATGGCTACACCTTC	CAISERGQENGYTF
TRBV5-1	.	TRBJ2-7	.	TGCGCCAGCAGCACGGGTGGAGGCTACGAGCAGTACTTC	CASSTGGGYEQYF
TRBV12-5	.	TRBJ1-1	.	TGTGCTAGTGGTTTGGAAGGGGGCACTGAAGCTTTCTTT	CASGLEGGTEAFF
TRBV6-5	.	TRBJ1-5	.	TGTGCCAGCAGTTACAGCAATCAGGGTCCCAATCAGCCCCAGCATTTT	CASSYSNQGPNQPQHF
TRBV15	.	TRBJ2-2	TRBD2	TGTGCCACCAGGGTGGGGGGGTCCGACACCGGGGAGCTGTTTTTT	CATRVGGSDTGELFF
TRBV6-2/TRBV6-3	.	TRBJ1-5	TRBD1	TGTGCCAGCAGTTACCTGACAGGGAATCAGCCCCAGCATTTT	CASSYLTGNQPQHF
TRBV6-6	.	TRBJ1-5	TRBD1	TGTGCCAGCAGTTACCGGACAGGGTTTCAGCCCCAGCATTTT	CASSYRTGFQPQHF
TRBV11-2	.	TRBJ2-7	.	TGTGCCAGCACATTGGGGCAGAGAGATTACGAGCAGTACTTC	CASTLGQRDYEQYF
TRBV28	.	TRBJ1-1	.	TGTGCCAGCAGTTTCCCCCACAACAGGGAGGGAGCTTTCTTT	CASSFPHNREGAFF
TRBV7-8	.	TRBJ1-1	TRBD1	TGTGCCAGCAGTGGACAGGGATACACTGAAGCTTTCTTT	CASSGQGYTEAFF
TRBV3-1/TRBV3-2	.	TRBJ2-1	TRBD2	TGTGCCAGCAGCCAAGAGGGTGGAGAAAGCGGGGTGACCTACAATGAGCAGTTCTTC	CASSQEGGESGVTYNEQFF
TRBV2	once	TRBJ1-5	TRBD1	TGTGCCAGCAGAGGACAGGGCGAACAGCCCCAGCATTTT	CASRGQGEQPQHF
TRBV7-2	.	TRBJ2-7	TRBD1	TGTGCCAGCAGCTTAGGACAGGGCTGGGGTTACGAGCAGTACTTC	CASSLGQGWGYEQYF
TRBV11-3	.	TRBJ1-3	.	TGTGCCAGCAGCTTAGAGGGGGCATCTGGAAACACCATATATTTT	CASSLEGASGNTIYF
TRBV7-3	.	TRBJ2-2	.	TGTGCCAGCAGCTTATCCCCCTCTCCGAACACCGGGGAGCTGTTTTTT	CASSLSPSPNTGELFF
TRBV5-4	once	TRBJ1-2	.	TGTGCCAGCAGTCTTTGGGCGGGGGACTATGGCTACACCTTC	CASSLWAGDYGYTF